This is a list of T cell receptor beta chains from one sample in a study of blood T cell repertoires in COVID-19. Profiling relied on immunoSEQ multiplex PCR, and the TCRdb table lists in-frame clones only, not all of them. Here the sample spans approximately 190,000 clones, 65% to 85% being singletons. Sequenced sample: PBMCs or T cells enriched from blood (not recorded which). Source of these receptors: a woman aged 25 to 39 who had been exposed to COVID-19. Each CDR3 is given without its conserved first and last residue. A D gene is named only where the DNA matches it firmly.

v_gene,d_gene,j_gene,CDR3aa
TRBV3-1/TRBV3-2,-,TRBJ1-6,ASSQYTALNSPLH
TRBV30,TRBD1,TRBJ1-2,AWMDRGLVYGYT
TRBV5-1,TRBD2,TRBJ2-3,ASSPSGGSSTDTQY
TRBV7-6,TRBD1,TRBJ1-1,ASSLETGGGLNTEAF
TRBV19,-,TRBJ1-5,ASSRGYDNQPQH
TRBV1,-,TRBJ2-7,TSSQDGTGSSSG
TRBV27,TRBD1,TRBJ1-4,ASRRQGEGEKLF
TRBV18,-,TRBJ2-1,ASSPRTGENNEQF
TRBV19,TRBD1,TRBJ1-1,ASSIPDRAFSAEAF
TRBV7-8,-,TRBJ1-3,ASSLRVQPVSGNTIY
TRBV10-2,TRBD2,TRBJ2-1,ASGLAGPGDEQF
TRBV12-3/TRBV12-4,-,TRBJ1-1,ASSFLTEAF
TRBV3-1/TRBV3-2,-,TRBJ1-6,ASSQNVRTPNFSPLH
TRBV29-1,-,TRBJ2-3,SVGKGDTQY